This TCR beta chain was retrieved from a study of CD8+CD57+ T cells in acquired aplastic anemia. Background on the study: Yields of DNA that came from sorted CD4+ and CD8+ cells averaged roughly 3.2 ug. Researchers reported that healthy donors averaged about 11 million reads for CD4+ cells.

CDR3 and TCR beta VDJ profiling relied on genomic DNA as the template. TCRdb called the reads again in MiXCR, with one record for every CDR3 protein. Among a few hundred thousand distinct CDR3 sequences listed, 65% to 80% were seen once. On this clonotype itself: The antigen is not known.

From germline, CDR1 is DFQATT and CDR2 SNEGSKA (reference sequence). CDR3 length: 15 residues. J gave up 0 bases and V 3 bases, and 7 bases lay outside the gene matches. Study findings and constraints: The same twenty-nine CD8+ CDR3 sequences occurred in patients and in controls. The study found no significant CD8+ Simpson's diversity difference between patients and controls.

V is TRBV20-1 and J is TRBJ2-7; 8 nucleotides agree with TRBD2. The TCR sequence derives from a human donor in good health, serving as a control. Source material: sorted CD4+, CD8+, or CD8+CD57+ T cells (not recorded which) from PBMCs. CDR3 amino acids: CSASGWSGSSYEQYF. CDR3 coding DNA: TGCAGTGCTAGTGGCTGGAGCGGGAGCTCCTACGAGCAGTACTTC.